A selection of T cell receptor beta chains follows, all from one sample in a study of cytotoxic CD8 clonotypes in ibrutinib-treated CLL. The assay was immunoSEQ multiplex PCR, and TCRdb's table has in-frame clones only and misses some. Altogether 270,000 or so clones are present, less than 85% being singletons, with the ten largest covering about 5.8%. The specimen comprised PBMCs, sampled at disease progression, from a patient treated with ibrutinib. The origin of the receptors is a human donor with chronic lymphocytic leukemia. Both conserved end residues are part of each CDR3. Clone size is shown for a subset of rows, as once, few, many or a class of expanded clone.

TRBJ1-2 few TRBV9 CASSGGTGPNYGYTF
TRBJ1-2 - TRBV6-6 CASSNLRGHRYGYTF
TRBJ2-7 - TRBV2 CASSKQGTHEQYF
TRBJ2-7 few TRBV28 CASSLGRYEQYF
TRBJ1-1 - TRBV27 CASSFHMNTEAFF
TRBJ2-3 - TRBV25-1 CASLPPGGTQYF
TRBJ1-4 few TRBV5-1 CASSLGYRDRNEKLFF
TRBJ2-2 - TRBV5-4 CATSKGGPAGELFF
TRBJ2-1 - TRBV6-5 CASSWDLRTGGDEQFF
TRBJ2-2 - TRBV5-8 CASSLVREDTGELFF
TRBJ1-2 once TRBV5-6 CASSFSQGAGGYGYTF
TRBJ1-6 - TRBV9 CASSGPTGYNSPLHF
TRBJ2-7 - TRBV4-1 CASSQDRGDYEQYF
TRBJ2-3 once TRBV18 CASSLAGADTQYF
TRBJ2-2 few TRBV29-1 CSVWTAGELFF
TRBJ1-1 - TRBV6-6 CASTWGVGTEAFF
TRBJ2-2 - TRBV6-5 CASSPLAPNTGELFF
TRBJ2-7 - TRBV2 CASRHPTGRDSSSYEQYF
TRBJ2-7 - TRBV25-1 CASSDRVTGEQYF
TRBJ2-7 once TRBV19 CASSMGSSYEQYF
TRBJ1-1 - TRBV5-4 CASSLAGRGLTEAFF
TRBJ2-5 - TRBV11-2 CASSLEQGGQTQYF
TRBJ2-3 - TRBV15 CATSRGILGSTDTQYF
TRBJ1-5 - TRBV6-5 CASSKQGPSNQPQHF
TRBJ2-7 - TRBV14 CASSQFTKRPEQYF
TRBJ2-3 - TRBV28 CASSLPSPTGGDTQYF
TRBJ1-4 - TRBV27 CASGHGLEKLFF
TRBJ2-7 - TRBV25-1 CASSETDRGNEQYF
TRBJ1-2 once TRBV7-6 CASSLGGAYGYTF
TRBJ2-7 few TRBV7-9 CASSLDRGYNEQYF
TRBJ1-2 - TRBV11-2 CASSSTGTGNYGYTF
TRBJ1-3 - TRBV29-1 CSVGQGSGNTIYF
TRBJ1-2 - TRBV21-1 CASSKGDRGHDYGYTF
TRBJ2-7 - TRBV7-6 CASSPRQGNYEQYF
TRBJ1-2 - TRBV19 CASSIVLDIYGYTF
TRBJ2-7 - TRBV2 CASRKGKLAGAIYEQYF
TRBJ2-3 - TRBV29-1 CSYDSTDTQYF
TRBJ2-1 - TRBV28 CASRALDSLRSLGYNEQFF
TRBJ2-3 - TRBV5-4 CASSLGSRVTQYF
TRBJ2-3 - TRBV19 CASSIGAYTDTQYF
TRBJ2-5 - TRBV2 CASSVETQYF
TRBJ1-2 - TRBV19 CASSIPEDGYTF
TRBJ1-1 - TRBV7-6 CASSPGPVGTEAFF
TRBJ2-1 few TRBV13 CASSDWRWGGNEQFF
TRBJ1-5 - TRBV5-1 CASSPGTGARNQPQHF
TRBJ2-7 - TRBV5-1 CASSWGRDYEQYF
TRBJ2-3 - TRBV7-8 CASSYGDRGVDTQYF
TRBJ1-4 - TRBV21-1 CASWTGGDEKLFF
TRBJ2-1 - TRBV2 CASRDRGINEQFF
TRBJ2-7 once TRBV7-8 CASSAMTYEQYF
TRBJ2-7 - TRBV10-3 CAIGTDYSYEQYF
TRBJ2-7 - TRBV4-1 CASSQVGPGAPTYEQYF
TRBJ2-5 - TRBV2 CASSGTSGAQETQYF
TRBJ1-5 - TRBV6-6 CASSPQRHSNQPQHF
TRBJ1-5 - TRBV2 CASRDPQGNQPQHF
TRBJ1-6 - TRBV5-1 CASSLPRGSGNYNSPLHF
TRBJ2-7 - TRBV4-1 CASSLTVRDAAYEQYF